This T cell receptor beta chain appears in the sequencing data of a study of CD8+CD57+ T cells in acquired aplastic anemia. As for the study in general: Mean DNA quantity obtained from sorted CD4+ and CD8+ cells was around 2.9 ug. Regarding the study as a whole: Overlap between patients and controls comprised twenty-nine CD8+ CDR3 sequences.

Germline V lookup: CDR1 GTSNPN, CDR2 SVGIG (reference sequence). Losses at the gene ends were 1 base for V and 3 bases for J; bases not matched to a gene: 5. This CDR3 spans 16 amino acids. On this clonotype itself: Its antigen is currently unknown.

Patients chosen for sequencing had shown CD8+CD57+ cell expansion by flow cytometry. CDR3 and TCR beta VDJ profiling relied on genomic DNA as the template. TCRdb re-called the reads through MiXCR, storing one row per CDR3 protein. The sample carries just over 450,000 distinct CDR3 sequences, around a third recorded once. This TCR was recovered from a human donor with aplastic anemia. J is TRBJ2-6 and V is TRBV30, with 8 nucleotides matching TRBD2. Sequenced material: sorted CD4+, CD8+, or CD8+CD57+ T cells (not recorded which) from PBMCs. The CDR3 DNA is TGTGCCTGGAGTGAGCGGGGGTGGGTTGGGGCCAACGTCCTGACTTTC. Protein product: CAWSERGWVGANVLTF.